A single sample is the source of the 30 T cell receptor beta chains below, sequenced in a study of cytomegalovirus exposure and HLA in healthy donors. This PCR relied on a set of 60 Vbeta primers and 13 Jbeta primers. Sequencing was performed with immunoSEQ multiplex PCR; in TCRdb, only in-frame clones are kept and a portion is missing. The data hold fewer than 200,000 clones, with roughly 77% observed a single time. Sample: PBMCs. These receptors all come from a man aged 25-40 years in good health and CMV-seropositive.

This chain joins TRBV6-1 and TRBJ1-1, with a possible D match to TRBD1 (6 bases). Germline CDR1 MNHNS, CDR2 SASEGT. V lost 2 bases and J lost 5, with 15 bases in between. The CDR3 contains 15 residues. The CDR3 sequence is CASSEHTTGRTEAFF. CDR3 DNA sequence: TGTGCCAGCAGTGAACATACTACAGGGCGGACTGAAGCTTTCTTT.

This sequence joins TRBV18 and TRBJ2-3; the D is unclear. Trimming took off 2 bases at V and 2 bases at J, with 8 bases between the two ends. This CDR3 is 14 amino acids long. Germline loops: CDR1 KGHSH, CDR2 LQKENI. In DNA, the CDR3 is TGTGCCAGCTCACCAGGGCTCCACACAGATACGCAGTATTTT. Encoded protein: CASSPGLHTDTQYF.

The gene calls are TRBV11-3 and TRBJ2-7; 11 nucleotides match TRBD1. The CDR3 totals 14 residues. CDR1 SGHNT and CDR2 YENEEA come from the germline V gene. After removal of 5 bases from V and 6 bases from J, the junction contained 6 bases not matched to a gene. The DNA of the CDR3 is TGTGCCAGCAGCCCGGGACAGGGGGGCCTCGAGCAGTACTTC. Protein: CASSPGQGGLEQYF.

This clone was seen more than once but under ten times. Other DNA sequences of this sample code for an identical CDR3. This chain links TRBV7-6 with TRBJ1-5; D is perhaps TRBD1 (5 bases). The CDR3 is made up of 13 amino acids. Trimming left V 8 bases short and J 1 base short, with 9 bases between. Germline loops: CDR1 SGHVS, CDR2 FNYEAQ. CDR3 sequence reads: CASQGGSNQPQHF. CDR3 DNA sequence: TGTGCCAGCCAGGGTGGAAGCAATCAGCCCCAGCATTTT.

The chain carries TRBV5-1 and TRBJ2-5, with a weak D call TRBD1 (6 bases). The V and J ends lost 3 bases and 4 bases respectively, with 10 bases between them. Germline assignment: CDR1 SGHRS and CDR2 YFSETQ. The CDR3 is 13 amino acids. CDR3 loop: CASSSQGSETQYF. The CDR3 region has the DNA TGCGCCAGCAGCTCTCAGGGGTCAGAGACCCAGTACTTC.

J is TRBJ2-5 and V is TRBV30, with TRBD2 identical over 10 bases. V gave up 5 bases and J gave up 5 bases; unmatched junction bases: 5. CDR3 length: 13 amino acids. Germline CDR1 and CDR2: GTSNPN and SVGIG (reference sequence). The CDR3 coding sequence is TGTGCCTGGGAGCGGGGGGGGCGGGAGACCCAGTACTTC. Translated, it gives CAWERGGRETQYF.

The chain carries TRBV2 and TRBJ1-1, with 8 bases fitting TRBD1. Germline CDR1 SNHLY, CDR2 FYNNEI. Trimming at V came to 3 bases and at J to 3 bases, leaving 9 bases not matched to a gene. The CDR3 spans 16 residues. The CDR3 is CASSDSSGGGDTEAFF. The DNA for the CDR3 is TGTGCCAGCAGTGATTCATCAGGGGGCGGGGACACTGAAGCTTTCTTT.

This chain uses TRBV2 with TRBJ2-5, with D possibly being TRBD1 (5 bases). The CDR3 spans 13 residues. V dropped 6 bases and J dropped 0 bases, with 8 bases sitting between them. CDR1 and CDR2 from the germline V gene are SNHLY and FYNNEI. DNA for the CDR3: TGTGCCAGCAGCAGGGAAAACCAAGAGACCCAGTACTTC. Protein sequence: CASSRENQETQYF.

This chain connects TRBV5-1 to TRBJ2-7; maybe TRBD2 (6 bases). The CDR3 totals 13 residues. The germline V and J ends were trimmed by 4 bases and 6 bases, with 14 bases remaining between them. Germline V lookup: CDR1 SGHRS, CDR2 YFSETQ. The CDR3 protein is CASSRGGVSEQYF. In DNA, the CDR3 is TGCGCCAGCAGCCGAGGAGGGGTAAGCGAGCAGTACTTC.

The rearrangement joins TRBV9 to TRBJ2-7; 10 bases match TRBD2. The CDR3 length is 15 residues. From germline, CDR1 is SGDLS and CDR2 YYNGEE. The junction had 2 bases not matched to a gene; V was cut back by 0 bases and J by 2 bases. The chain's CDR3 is CASSVGSGGAYEQYF. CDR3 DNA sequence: TGTGCCAGCAGCGTAGGGAGCGGGGGGGCCTACGAGCAGTACTTC. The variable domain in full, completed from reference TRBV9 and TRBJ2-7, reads DSGVTQTPKHLITATGQRVTLRCSPRSGDLSVYWYQQSLDQGLQFLIQYYNGEERAKGNILERFSAQQFPDLHSELNLSSLELGDSALYFCASSVGSGGAYEQYFGPGTRLTVT.

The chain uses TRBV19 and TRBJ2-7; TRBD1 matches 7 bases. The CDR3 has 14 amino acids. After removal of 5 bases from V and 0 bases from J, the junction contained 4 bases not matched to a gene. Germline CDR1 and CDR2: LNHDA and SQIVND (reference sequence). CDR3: CASSPGQISYEQYF. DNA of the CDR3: TGTGCCAGTAGTCCGGGACAGATCTCCTACGAGCAGTACTTC.

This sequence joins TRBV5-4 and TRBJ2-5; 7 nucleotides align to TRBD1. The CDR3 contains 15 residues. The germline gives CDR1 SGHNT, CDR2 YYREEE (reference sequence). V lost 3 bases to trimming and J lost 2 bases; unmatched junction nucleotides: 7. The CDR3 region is CASSSGQNRQETQYF. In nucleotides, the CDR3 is TGTGCCAGCAGCTCGGGACAGAACAGGCAAGAGACCCAGTACTTC.

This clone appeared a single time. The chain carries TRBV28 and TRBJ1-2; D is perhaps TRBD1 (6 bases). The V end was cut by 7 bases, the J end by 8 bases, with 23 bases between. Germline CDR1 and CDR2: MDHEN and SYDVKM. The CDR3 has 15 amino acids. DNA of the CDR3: TGTGCCAGCACCTACTGGGGGGGGCGCCGGCACGGCTACACCTTC. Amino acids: CASTYWGGRRHGYTF.

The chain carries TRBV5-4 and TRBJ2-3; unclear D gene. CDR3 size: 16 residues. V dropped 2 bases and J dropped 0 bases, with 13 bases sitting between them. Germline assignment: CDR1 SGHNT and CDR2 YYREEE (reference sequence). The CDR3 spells CASSFAAASSTDTQYF. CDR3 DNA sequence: TGTGCCAGCAGCTTCGCTGCGGCTTCTAGCACAGATACGCAGTATTTT.

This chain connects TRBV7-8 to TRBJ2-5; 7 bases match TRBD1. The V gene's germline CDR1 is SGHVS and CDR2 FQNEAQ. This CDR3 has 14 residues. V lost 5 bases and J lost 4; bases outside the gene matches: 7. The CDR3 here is CASSADRVPETQYF. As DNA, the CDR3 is TGTGCCAGCAGCGCCGACAGGGTACCAGAGACCCAGTACTTC.

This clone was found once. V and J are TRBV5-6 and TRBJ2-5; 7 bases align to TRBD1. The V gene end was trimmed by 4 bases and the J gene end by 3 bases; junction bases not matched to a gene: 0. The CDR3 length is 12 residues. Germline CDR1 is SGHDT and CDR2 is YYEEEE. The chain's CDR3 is CASSGTEETQYF. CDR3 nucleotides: TGTGCCAGCAGCGGGACAGAAGAGACCCAGTACTTC.

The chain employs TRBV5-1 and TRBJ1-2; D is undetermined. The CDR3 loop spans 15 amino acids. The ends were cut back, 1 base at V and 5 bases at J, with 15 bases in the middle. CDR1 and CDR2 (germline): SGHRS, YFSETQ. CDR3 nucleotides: TGCGCCAGCAGCTTGAAGGATGCGACACCTTATGGCTACACCTTC. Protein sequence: CASSLKDATPYGYTF.

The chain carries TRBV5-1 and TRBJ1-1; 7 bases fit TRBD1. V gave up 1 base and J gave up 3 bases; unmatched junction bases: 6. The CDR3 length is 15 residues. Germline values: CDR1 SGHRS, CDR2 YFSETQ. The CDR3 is CASSLTGEMDTEAFF. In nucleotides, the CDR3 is TGCGCCAGCAGCTTGACAGGGGAGATGGACACTGAAGCTTTCTTT.

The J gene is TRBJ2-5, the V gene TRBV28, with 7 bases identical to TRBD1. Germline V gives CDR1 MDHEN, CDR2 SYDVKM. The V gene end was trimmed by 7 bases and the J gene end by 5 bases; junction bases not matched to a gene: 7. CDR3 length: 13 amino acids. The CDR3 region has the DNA TGTGCCAGCATCGAGGGGGCGGAGGAGACCCAGTACTTC. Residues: CASIEGAEETQYF.

The CDR3 bases are TGCAGCGTAGAGAACCCGGTTAGCTCCTACGAGCAGTACTTC. Translation gives CSVENPVSSYEQYF. The J gene is TRBJ2-7, the V gene TRBV29-1; D gene ambiguous. Trimming stripped 6 bases from V and 0 bases from J, with 15 bases between. Per the germline V gene, CDR1 is SQVTM and CDR2 is ANQGSEA. The CDR3 contains 14 residues.

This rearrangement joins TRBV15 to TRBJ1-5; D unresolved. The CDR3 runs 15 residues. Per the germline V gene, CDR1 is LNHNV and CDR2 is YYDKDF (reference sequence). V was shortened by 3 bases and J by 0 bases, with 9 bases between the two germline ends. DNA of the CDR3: TGTGCCACCAGCAGGCCCAGTAATAGCAATCAGCCCCAGCATTTT. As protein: CATSRPSNSNQPQHF.

CDR3 nucleotides: TGTGCCAGTAAAGGAGGTGGGAGTCCCACCGGGGAGCTGTTTTTT. Protein sequence: CASKGGGSPTGELFF. V is TRBV6-1 and J is TRBJ2-2; possibly TRBD2 for D (5 bases). CDR3 size: 15 residues. CDR1 is MNHNS and CDR2 is SASEGT in the germline V gene. Trimming pared 9 bases from V and 4 bases from J, leaving 18 bases between.

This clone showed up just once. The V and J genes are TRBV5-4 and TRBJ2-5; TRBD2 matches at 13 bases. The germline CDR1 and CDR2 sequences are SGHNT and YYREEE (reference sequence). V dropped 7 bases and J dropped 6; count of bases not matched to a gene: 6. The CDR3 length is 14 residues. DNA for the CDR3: TGTGCCAGCGGCGGGACTAGCGGGGTTAAGACCCAGTACTTC. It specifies CASGGTSGVKTQYF.

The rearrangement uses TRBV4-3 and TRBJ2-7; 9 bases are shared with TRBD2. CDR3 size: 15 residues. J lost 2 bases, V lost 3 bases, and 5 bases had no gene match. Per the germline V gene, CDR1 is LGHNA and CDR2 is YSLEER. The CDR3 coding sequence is TGCGCCAGCAGCCAGTCGAGCGGGGGGACCTACGAGCAGTACTTC. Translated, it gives CASSQSSGGTYEQYF.

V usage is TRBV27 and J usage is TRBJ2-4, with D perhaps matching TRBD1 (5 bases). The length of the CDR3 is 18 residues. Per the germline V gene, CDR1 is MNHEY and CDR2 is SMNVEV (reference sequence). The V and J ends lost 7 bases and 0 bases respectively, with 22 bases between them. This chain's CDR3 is CASTLSRREPIAKNIQYF. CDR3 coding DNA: TGTGCCAGCACCCTATCCCGCAGGGAACCCATAGCCAAAAACATTCAGTACTTC.

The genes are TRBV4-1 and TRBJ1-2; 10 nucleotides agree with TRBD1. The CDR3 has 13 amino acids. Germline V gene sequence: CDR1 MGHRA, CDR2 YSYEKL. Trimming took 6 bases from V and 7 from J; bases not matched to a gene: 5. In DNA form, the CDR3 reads TGCGCCAGCAGGCGACAGGGGGCACTTGGCTACACCTTC. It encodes CASRRQGALGYTF.

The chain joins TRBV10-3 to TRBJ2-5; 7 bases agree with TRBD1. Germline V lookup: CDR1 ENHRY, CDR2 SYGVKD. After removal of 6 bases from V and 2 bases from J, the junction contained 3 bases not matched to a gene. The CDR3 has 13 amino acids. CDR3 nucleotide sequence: TGTGCCATCAGGGGGACAGAACAAGAGACCCAGTACTTC. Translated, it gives CAIRGTEQETQYF.

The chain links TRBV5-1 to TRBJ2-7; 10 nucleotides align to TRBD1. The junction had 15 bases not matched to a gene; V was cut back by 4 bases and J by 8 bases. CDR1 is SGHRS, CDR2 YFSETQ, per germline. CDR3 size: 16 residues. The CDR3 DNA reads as TGCGCCAGCAGCCTGGAGTTAGACAGGGGGCTTATGAAGCAGTACTTC. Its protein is CASSLELDRGLMKQYF.

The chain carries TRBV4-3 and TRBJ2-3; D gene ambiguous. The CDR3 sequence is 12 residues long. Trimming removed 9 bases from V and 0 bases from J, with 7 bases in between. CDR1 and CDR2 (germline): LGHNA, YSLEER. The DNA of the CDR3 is TGCGCCAGGACCGGGAGCACAGATACGCAGTATTTT. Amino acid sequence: CARTGSTDTQYF.

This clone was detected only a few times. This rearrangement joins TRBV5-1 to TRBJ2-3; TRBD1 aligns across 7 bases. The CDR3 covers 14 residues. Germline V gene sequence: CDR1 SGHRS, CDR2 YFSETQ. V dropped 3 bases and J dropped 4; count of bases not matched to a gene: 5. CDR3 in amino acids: CASSSGQQSDTQYF. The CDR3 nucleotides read TGCGCCAGCAGCTCGGGACAGCAATCAGATACGCAGTATTTT.